Listed here are 4 T cell receptor beta chains from one sample, sequenced in a study of T-cell reconstitution after alpha-beta-depleted transplantation in children. This sample's TCRbeta library carried unique molecular identifier barcodes. TCRdb called the PCR reads again in MiXCR, with one record for every CDR3 protein. The sample contains about 540,000 distinct CDR3 sequences, 18% of which appear only once. The source material was PBMCs from the stem cell graft donor, sampled from the stem cell graft. These receptors came from a human donor who donated a stem cell graft to a child with acute lymphoblastic leukemia.

This clonotype was found a few times. J is TRBJ2-7 and V is TRBV27; 8 nucleotides line up with TRBD1. Trimming cost V 1 base and J 6 bases; bases outside gene matches: 8. The germline V gene encodes CDR1 MNHEY and CDR2 SMNVEV (reference sequence). The CDR3 is 15 residues long. CDR3 region: CASSLFSQGAGEQYF. CDR3 nucleotides: TGTGCCAGCAGTTTATTTAGCCAGGGGGCGGGCGAGCAGTACTTC.

This clonotype was observed many times. The rearrangement joins TRBV5-6 to TRBJ1-3; possible D gene TRBD1, 5 bases. CDR3 length: 12 residues. Germline CDR1 and CDR2: SGHDT and YYEEEE. V gave up 3 bases and J gave up 5 bases, with 6 bases separating them. This chain's CDR3 is CASSWGRNTIYF. The CDR3 DNA reads as TGTGCCAGCAGCTGGGGCAGAAACACCATATATTTT.

The chain has TRBV5-1 and TRBJ2-3, with no clear D. The CDR3 has 13 amino acids. Germline CDR1 SGHRS, CDR2 YFSETQ. V was trimmed by 3 bases and J by 4 bases, leaving 9 bases between them. CDR3 coding DNA: TGCGCCAGCAGCTCTCCACCCCCAGATACGCAGTATTTT. It encodes CASSSPPPDTQYF.

This clonotype was counted a few times. The J gene is TRBJ2-7, the V gene TRBV13; tentatively, D is TRBD2 (6 bases). Deletions cut 3 bases from V and 5 bases from J, with 23 bases between. Germline V gene data show CDR1 as PRHDT and CDR2 as FYEKMQ (reference sequence). This CDR3 comprises 17 residues. The CDR3 DNA reads as TGTGCCAGCAGCTTCACGTTCCCGGGACGGAGGGCCCACGAGCAGTACTTC. It yields the protein CASSFTFPGRRAHEQYF.